This TCR beta chain derives from a study of multiple sclerosis patients with progressive multifocal leukoencephalopathy. Study-level points and caveats: It is unclear whether the findings reflect JC virus infection or general immunocompromise.

With respect to this clone: Its specificity is not known.

Germline V lookup: CDR1 SEHNR, CDR2 FQNEAQ (reference sequence). V lost 3 bases and J 5 bases, leaving 13 bases between the germline ends. The CDR3 covers 14 residues. The method was immunoSEQ multiplex PCR; TCRdb's version includes in-frame clones alone and lacks a portion of them. The table shows about 30,000 clones, with approximately 92% occurring only once. Time point given: before natalizumab initiation. T0 refers to blood drawn before natalizumab was first infused. The J gene is TRBJ2-5, the V gene TRBV7-9; D unclear. The sample taken for sequencing was PBMCs. The receptor's source is a man aged 25 to 40 with multiple sclerosis. Here the CDR3 DNA reads TGTGCCAGCAGCTTTATCGGCTTTACGGAGACCCAGTACTTC. Translation: CASSFIGFTETQYF.